A selection of T cell receptor beta chains follows, all from one sample in a study of blood T cell repertoires in COVID-19. The repertoire was sequenced with immunoSEQ multiplex PCR; TCRdb's copy has only in-frame clones and lacks some. The sample includes fewer than 150,000 clones, 85% of them seen just once. The material sequenced was peripheral blood. These receptors were collected from a human donor in a cohort sampled during active COVID-19. The CDR3 runs from the conserved cysteine through the conserved F or W.

v_call	j_call	cdr3_aa
TRBV10-3	TRBJ2-3	CAISYTSGGPRSTDTQYF
TRBV10-2	TRBJ1-1	CASSGQGVVTEAFF
TRBV5-6	TRBJ2-5	CASSLGGGQGETQYF
TRBV5-6	TRBJ2-1	CASSLIGHEQFF
TRBV5-1	TRBJ2-7	CASSLWAGNSYEQYF
TRBV7-2	TRBJ2-3	CASSFPDNTQYF
TRBV7-9	TRBJ2-3	CASSLRPTSGVDTQYF
TRBV10-2	TRBJ2-7	CASRHSKDEQYF
TRBV2	TRBJ2-7	CASSAPGQAYEQYF
TRBV2	TRBJ2-7	CASTVSGGYEQYF
TRBV5-6	TRBJ1-6	CASSFRDRGIYNSPLHF
TRBV3-1/TRBV3-2	TRBJ2-1	CASSQEGDNEQFF
TRBV27	TRBJ1-5	CASKGGVGANQPQHF
TRBV6-5	TRBJ2-2	CASSYSWTGGAGELFF
TRBV5-5	TRBJ2-2	CASSPRSDGVTGELFF
TRBV10-3	TRBJ2-2	CAISEINTGELFF
TRBV2	TRBJ2-1	CASSEHGNSYNEQFF
TRBV24-1	TRBJ2-2	CATLDRYTGELFF
TRBV5-1	TRBJ2-3	CASSATGGTDTQYF
TRBV9	TRBJ2-3	CASSVAAGAPAGDTQYF
TRBV10-2	TRBJ2-1	CASSVGSYNEQFF
TRBV10-3	TRBJ2-3	CAIPGQGIDTQYF
TRBV27	TRBJ2-1	CASSPDNRGGEQFF
TRBV24-1	TRBJ2-3	CATSDPKYSGGTTDTQYF
TRBV7-9	TRBJ2-7	CASSIGQGVSEQYF
TRBV6-4	TRBJ2-1	CASSPQLAGSYNEQFF
TRBV7-2	TRBJ1-1	CASSTEVGRPNTEAFF
TRBV27	TRBJ2-7	CASRGGWYEQYF
TRBV24-1	TRBJ1-5	CATSALTPTGGNYSNQPQHF
TRBV19	TRBJ2-7	CASSSAQGHEQYF
TRBV19	TRBJ2-3	CASSIDLLGINRGSTDTQYF
TRBV5-6	TRBJ2-1	CASSLFQVGEQFF
TRBV6-4	TRBJ2-1	CASSLAGGRDEQFF
TRBV5-5	TRBJ2-7	CASSSQPTRPYEQYF
TRBV7-3	TRBJ1-1	CASSLVENTEAFF
TRBV30	TRBJ1-1	CASYPTGMTEAFF
TRBV2	TRBJ1-1	CASNLRMAEAFF
TRBV9	TRBJ2-6	CASSVGLFSGANVLTF
TRBV6-5	TRBJ2-3	CASSLGGGMRDTQYF
TRBV11-3	TRBJ2-7	CASSLLRGSEQYF
TRBV7-7	TRBJ2-7	CASSPHEAPYEQYF
TRBV19	TRBJ1-4	CASSGFAGASTNEKLFF
TRBV5-1	TRBJ2-7	CASSGTASSYEQYF
TRBV19	TRBJ2-1	CASSIHRLALGDEQFF
TRBV19	TRBJ1-5	CASTEWSSNQPQHF
TRBV7-8	TRBJ1-2	CASSLLGGAPQTGYTF
TRBV4-3	TRBJ1-1	CASSQDSGGVNTEAFF
TRBV5-8	TRBJ2-7	CASSVGDEQYF
TRBV18	TRBJ1-1	CASSPFAGNTEAFF
TRBV7-9	TRBJ2-6	CASSLGGDLTF
TRBV7-6	TRBJ2-1	CASSLGVLDEQFF
TRBV6-2/TRBV6-3	TRBJ2-3	CASSSLVRDTQYF
TRBV25-1	TRBJ2-7	CASSAPRGFRTEQYF
TRBV4-3	TRBJ2-1	CASSQVGGAGYEQFF
TRBV2	TRBJ2-7	CASSDTYEQYF